The 13 T cell receptor beta chains below come from one sample, sequenced in a study of blood T cell repertoires in COVID-19. Some clones are missing from TCRdb's copy, which holds only in-frame ones; the method was immunoSEQ multiplex PCR. The sample yields roughly 100,000 clones, about four fifths seen once. Sequencing input: peripheral blood. These receptors came from a man aged 40-55 years with active or convalescent COVID-19.

The chain has TRBV7-2 and TRBJ1-4, with D perhaps matching TRBD1 (6 bases). The V end lost 5 bases, the J end lost 10 bases, and 14 bases lay between the germline ends. Per the germline V gene, CDR1 is SGHTA and CDR2 is FQGNSA. The CDR3 is made up of 13 amino acids. The CDR3 sequence: CASSMDSQGKLFF. The CDR3 nucleotides are TGTGCCAGCAGCATGGACAGTCAGGGAAAACTGTTTTTT.

This clone occurred once. This chain links TRBV9 with TRBJ1-3; D unclear. Germline CDR1 SGDLS, CDR2 YYNGEE. This CDR3 comprises 15 residues. Trimming removed 4 bases from V and 2 bases from J, with 13 bases in between. The CDR3, as DNA: TGTGCCAGCAGCCCACCTCGTGGGCCTGGAAACACCATATATTTT. Its protein product is CASSPPRGPGNTIYF.

This clone has just a few counts. The rearrangement uses TRBV5-1 and TRBJ1-4; 7 bases agree with TRBD1. The CDR3 contains 15 residues. The J segment lost 4 bases and the V segment lost 1 base, leaving 4 bases of the junction unmatched. Germline CDR1 is SGHRS and CDR2 is YFSETQ. The DNA of the CDR3 is TGCGCCAGCAGCTTGTCAGGGGGAAGTAATGAAAAACTGTTTTTT. Protein product: CASSLSGGSNEKLFF.

This clone appeared once. The CDR3 sequence is CASSQATSGVETQYF. CDR3 nucleotides: TGCGCCAGCAGCCAGGCCACTAGCGGGGTAGAGACCCAGTACTTC. This chain joins TRBV4-3 and TRBJ2-5; 10 positions match TRBD2. The V gene end was trimmed by 3 bases and the J gene end by 4 bases; junction bases not matched to a gene: 5. CDR1 is LGHNA and CDR2 is YSLEER in the germline V gene. CDR3 size: 15 residues.

This rearrangement joins TRBV7-2 to TRBJ2-1, with D maybe TRBD1 (5 bases). Germline CDR1 reads SGHTA; CDR2 reads FQGNSA. V gave up 0 bases and J gave up 8 bases, with 8 bases separating them. There are 13 residues in the CDR3. CDR3 residues: CASSLAGPYEQFF. For the CDR3, the DNA is TGTGCCAGCAGCTTAGCGGGGCCGTATGAGCAGTTCTTC. The full variable domain, with the rest looked up from reference TRBV7-2 and TRBJ2-1, is GAGVSQSPSNKVTEKGKDVELRCDPISGHTALYWYRQSLGQGLEFLIYFQGNSAPDKSGLPSDRFSAERTGGSVSTLTIQRTQQEDSAVYLCASSLAGPYEQFFGPGTRLTVL.

The chain is built from TRBV21-1 and TRBJ2-7; TRBD1, the table's D call, was not compared with the DNA. TRBV21-1 has pseudogene status. The CDR3 loop spans 15 amino acids. Here the CDR3 reads CASSKEDRANAEQYF. The CDR3 DNA reads as TGTGCCAGCAGCAAAGAGGACAGGGCGAATGCCGAGCAGTACTTC.

The gene calls are TRBV5-1 and TRBJ2-3; 9 bases are shared with TRBD1. This CDR3 comprises 16 residues. V shed 0 bases, J shed 6 bases, and the junction held 8 bases outside the gene matches. CDR1 SGHRS and CDR2 YFSETQ come from the germline V gene. In nucleotides, the CDR3 is TGCGCCAGCAGCTTGGGCGTACAGGGGGCTCCGGATACGCAGTATTTT. This gives the protein CASSLGVQGAPDTQYF.

The chain carries TRBV2 and TRBJ2-7, with D perhaps TRBD1 (6 bases). The CDR3 is 13 residues long. Trimming took off 6 bases at V and 6 bases at J, with 15 bases between the two ends. Germline CDR1 SNHLY, CDR2 FYNNEI. In DNA form, the CDR3 reads TGTGCCAGCAGAAGGACAGTCTATTTCGAGCAGTACTTC. Its translation: CASRRTVYFEQYF.

This clone was observed a few times. This chain links TRBV6-1 with TRBJ1-1; maybe TRBD1 (6 bases). In germline, CDR1 is MNHNS, CDR2 SASEGT. The V end was cut by 3 bases, the J end by 4 bases, with 12 bases between. CDR3 length equals 14 residues. CDR3 sequence (DNA): TGTGCCAGCAGTGAGGTACAGGGATTCACTGAAGCTTTCTTT. It encodes CASSEVQGFTEAFF.

The chain links TRBV5-6 to TRBJ1-2, with 8 bases lining up with TRBD1. The V and J ends lost 3 bases and 7 bases, in that order; junction bases with no gene match: 5. The CDR3 spans 13 residues. CDR1 SGHDT and CDR2 YYEEEE come from the germline V gene. CDR3 DNA: TGTGCCAGCAGCTACGACAGGGGTGGTGGCTACACCTTC. As protein: CASSYDRGGGYTF.

The J gene is TRBJ2-5, the V gene TRBV3-1 (or the pseudogene TRBV3-2); 8 nucleotides agree with TRBD1. CDR1 LGHDT and CDR2 YNNKEL come from the germline V gene (reference sequence). The ends lost 2 bases at V and 4 bases at J; junction bases unmatched: 9. CDR3 length equals 16 residues. The CDR3 nucleotides read TGTGCCAGCAGCCAACTTGGACAGGGCGGCGGAGAGACCCAGTACTTC. Translated, it gives CASSQLGQGGGETQYF.

The chain carries TRBV21-1 and TRBJ1-5. TRBV21-1 is flagged as a pseudogene. There are 11 residues in the CDR3. The DNA for the CDR3 is TGTGCCGGAGGTCCTAATCAGCCCCAGCATTTT. The encoded protein is CAGGPNQPQHF.

The chain combines TRBV2 with TRBJ1-1; 8 bases agree with TRBD1. This CDR3 is built from 16 residues. Germline trimming cut 11 bases from V and 5 bases from J; bases unmatched to any gene: 19. Germline V lookup: CDR1 SNHLY, CDR2 FYNNEI. The CDR3 region is CAGGTPGGESGTEAFF. CDR3 DNA sequence: TGTGCCGGGGGGACCCCAGGGGGCGAATCGGGGACTGAAGCTTTCTTT.